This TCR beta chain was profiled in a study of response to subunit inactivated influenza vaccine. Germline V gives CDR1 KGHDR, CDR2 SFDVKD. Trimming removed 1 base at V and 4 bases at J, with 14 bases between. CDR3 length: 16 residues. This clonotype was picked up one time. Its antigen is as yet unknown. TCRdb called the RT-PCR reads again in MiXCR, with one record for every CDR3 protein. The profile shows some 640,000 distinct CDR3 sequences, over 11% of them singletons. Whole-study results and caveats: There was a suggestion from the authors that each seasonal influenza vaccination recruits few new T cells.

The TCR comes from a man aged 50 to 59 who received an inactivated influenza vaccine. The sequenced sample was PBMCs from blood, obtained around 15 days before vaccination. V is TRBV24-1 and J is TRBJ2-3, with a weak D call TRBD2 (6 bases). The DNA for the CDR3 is TGTGCCACCAGTGATTTTGTGCGGGGAGGCGCAGATACGCAGTATTTT. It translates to CATSDFVRGGADTQYF.